The rows below give T cell receptor beta chains drawn from one sample of a study of Ad26.COV2.S vaccination and SARS-CoV-2 variants. The repertoire was sequenced with immunoSEQ multiplex PCR; TCRdb's copy has only in-frame clones and lacks some. In the table there are about 350,000 clones, 85% of which are singletons. This specimen consisted of peripheral blood, obtained in a trial of Ad26.COV2.S vaccine versus placebo. These receptors were obtained from a person between 18 and 59 years old who received the Ad26.COV2.S COVID-19 vaccine or a placebo. The CDR3 runs from the conserved cysteine through the conserved F or W. D genes are given only for firm matches. Not all rows give a size; the values are once, few, many and, for expanded clones, a class.

TRBV5-4	TRBJ2-2	few	TRBD1	TGTGCCAGCAGCTTGGCCTCAGGGGGTATATCCGCGGAGCTGTTTTTT	CASSLASGGISAELFF
TRBV4-3	TRBJ2-2	NA	NA	TGCGCCAGCAGCCAAGAAGGCCCGACAAACCTTGTCACCGGGGAGCTGTTTTTT	CASSQEGPTNLVTGELFF
TRBV3-1/TRBV3-2	TRBJ1-2	NA	TRBD1	TGTGCCAGCAGCCTAATTGATAAGGGGGCGCGTCATGGCTACACCTTC	CASSLIDKGARHGYTF
TRBV28	TRBJ2-3	NA	TRBD2	TGTGCCAGCAGTTTATGGACTAGCAACACAGATACGCAGTATTTT	CASSLWTSNTDTQYF
TRBV27	TRBJ1-4	NA	NA	TGTGCCAGCAGCCCCTATGTGAGTAATGAAAAACTGTTTTTT	CASSPYVSNEKLFF
TRBV11-2	TRBJ1-6	NA	TRBD1	TGTGCCAGCAGTGGGCAGGGGGATTCACCCCTCCACTTT	CASSGQGDSPLHF
TRBV28	TRBJ2-1	NA	TRBD2	TGTGCCAGCAGAACCCCCGGGCGGGGGGCAGGCGATGAGCAGTTCTTC	CASRTPGRGAGDEQFF
TRBV24-1	TRBJ2-1	NA	NA	TGTGCCACCAGTGGGACTTTGAGTGAGCAGTTCTTC	CATSGTLSEQFF
TRBV7-2	TRBJ2-1	NA	NA	TGTGCCAGCAGCTCGCCTAGGGAGCAGTTCTTC	CASSSPREQFF
TRBV13	TRBJ2-5	NA	NA	TGTGCCAGCAGCTGGAGGGACGGAGGGGTCTTAGAGACCCAGTACTTC	CASSWRDGGVLETQYF
TRBV2	TRBJ1-5	NA	TRBD1	TGTGCCAGCAGGGGGACAGGGACTAATCAGCCCCAGCATTTT	CASRGTGTNQPQHF
TRBV6-5	TRBJ2-1	NA	TRBD2	TGTGCCAGCAGGAGGACTAGCGGCCATGAGCAGTTCTTC	CASRRTSGHEQFF
TRBV9	TRBJ2-2	NA	TRBD2	TGTGCCAGCAGCGTAGGGAGCCCTAGCGGGGGTCCCCGTGGCACCGGGGAGCTGTTTTTT	CASSVGSPSGGPRGTGELFF
TRBV7-2	TRBJ1-6	NA	TRBD1	TGTGCCAGCAGCTTAGAACAGGGGGGCACCCTCCACTTT	CASSLEQGGTLHF
TRBV20-1	TRBJ2-3	NA	NA	TGCAGTGCACCTCGGGGGGATACGCAGTATTTT	CSAPRGDTQYF
TRBV6-6	TRBJ2-7	NA	NA	TGTGCCAGCAGTTATGCCCAAACCTACGAGCAGTACTTC	CASSYAQTYEQYF
TRBV10-2	TRBJ2-1	NA	NA	TGCGCCAGCAGACCTAGTTTTTCCAATGAGCAGTTCTTC	CASRPSFSNEQFF
TRBV6-5	TRBJ2-3	NA	NA	TGTGCCAGCAGTAACACCGGGGAAAGAGATACGCAGTATTTT	CASSNTGERDTQYF
TRBV21-1	TRBJ2-1	NA	NA	TGTGCCAGCAGCCGACGGACAGCCTACAATGAGCAGTTCTTC	CASSRRTAYNEQFF
TRBV7-9	TRBJ1-2	NA	TRBD1	TGTGCCAGCAGACACACCGGGACAGGGGGCTATGGCTACACCTTC	CASRHTGTGGYGYTF
TRBV10-1	TRBJ2-1	NA	TRBD1	TGCGCCAGCAGTTCACCGGGACAGGCGAGCAATGAGCAGTTCTTC	CASSSPGQASNEQFF
TRBV18	TRBJ2-3	NA	TRBD2	TGTGCCAGCTCAACCCGGGGGGGCACAGATACGCAGTATTTT	CASSTRGGTDTQYF
TRBV5-1	TRBJ1-4	NA	NA	TGCGCCAGCAGCTTACAGACCCCTGGACGTGATGAAAAACTGTTTTTT	CASSLQTPGRDEKLFF
TRBV5-1	TRBJ2-7	NA	NA	TGCGCCAGCAGCTTAACAGGCGACTGGTACGAGCAGTACTTC	CASSLTGDWYEQYF
TRBV11-2	TRBJ2-7	NA	TRBD2	TGTGCCAGCAGCCCAAGACTAGCGGGGGACTACGAGCAGTACTTC	CASSPRLAGDYEQYF
TRBV10-3	TRBJ1-2	NA	NA	TGTGCCATCAGTGAGTTGGCCCCGACTGCCCCGAATGGCTACACCTTC	CAISELAPTAPNGYTF
TRBV5-1	TRBJ2-7	NA	TRBD1	TGCGCCAGCAGCTTGGGGACAGGGGGCTACGAGCAGTACTTC	CASSLGTGGYEQYF
TRBV5-1	TRBJ2-7	NA	TRBD1	TGCGCCAGCAGCTCAGGGGGCTACGAGCAGTACTTC	CASSSGGYEQYF
TRBV29-1	TRBJ1-1	NA	NA	TGCAGCGTTGAAGATCAAAGCATGAACACTGAAGCTTTCTTT	CSVEDQSMNTEAFF
TRBV9	TRBJ2-7	NA	TRBD1	TGTGCCAGCAGCGAGGGACAGGGGACATCCTACGAGCAGTACTTC	CASSEGQGTSYEQYF
TRBV5-4	TRBJ2-7	NA	NA	TGTGCCAGCAGCTTGGATGGAAACGAGCAGTACTTC	CASSLDGNEQYF
TRBV29-1	TRBJ2-5	once	TRBD1	TGCAGCGGGAAAACAGGGGGGGAGACCCAGTACTTC	CSGKTGGETQYF
TRBV2	TRBJ2-5	NA	NA	TGTGCCAGCGGGGTTCGGGAGACCCAGTACTTC	CASGVRETQYF
TRBV5-1	TRBJ1-1	NA	NA	TGCGCCAGCAGCTTGACTGGGAACACTGAAGCTTTCTTT	CASSLTGNTEAFF
TRBV4-1	TRBJ2-7	NA	TRBD2	TGCGCCAGCAGCCAAGGGGGACTAACTTACGAGCAGTACTTC	CASSQGGLTYEQYF
TRBV11-3	TRBJ2-5	once	NA	TGTGCCAGCAGCTTAGGAGACTCCCAAGAGACCCAGTACTTC	CASSLGDSQETQYF
TRBV9	TRBJ1-3	NA	NA	TGTGCCAGCAGCGTAGTTGGGGGGGCGCAGGGAAACACCATATATTTT	CASSVVGGAQGNTIYF
TRBV18	TRBJ1-5	NA	TRBD1	TGTGCCAGCTCACCACCATCTCTTCAGGGGGGTCAGCCCCAGCATTTT	CASSPPSLQGGQPQHF
TRBV24-1	TRBJ1-5	NA	TRBD1	TGTGCCACCAGTGACTCAGACAGGGGGAGCAATCAGCCCCAGCATTTT	CATSDSDRGSNQPQHF
TRBV5-5	TRBJ1-2	few	NA	TGTGCCAGCAGCTTGGGGCCCGCGGGCTACACCTTC	CASSLGPAGYTF
TRBV21-1	TRBJ2-7	NA	NA	TGTGCCAGCAGCAAGATCACGTGGGATCCAATCTACGAGCAGTACTTC	CASSKITWDPIYEQYF
TRBV7-9	TRBJ1-4	NA	TRBD1	TGTGCCAGCAGGGACAGGGCACGTAATGAAAAACTGTTTTTT	CASRDRARNEKLFF
TRBV3-1/TRBV3-2	TRBJ2-2	many	TRBD2	TGTGCCAGCAGCCCTAGCGGGACAGCGTCGGCCGGGGAGCTGTTTTTT	CASSPSGTASAGELFF
TRBV27	TRBJ1-5	NA	NA	TGTGCCAGCGGACGGGTGTTGCATCAGCCCCAGCATTTT	CASGRVLHQPQHF
TRBV7-8	TRBJ1-4	once	NA	TGTGCCAGCAGCTTAGATCCGGGACTCGAAAAACTGTTTTTT	CASSLDPGLEKLFF
TRBV28	TRBJ1-1	NA	NA	TGTGCCAGCAGTAACTCAAGGGGGTCGACTGAAGCTTTCTTT	CASSNSRGSTEAFF
TRBV6-5	TRBJ1-2	NA	NA	TGTGCCAGCAGTCCTCCCCAGGGGCGTGGCTACACCTTC	CASSPPQGRGYTF
TRBV29-1	TRBJ2-1	NA	NA	TGCAGCGTTGAAGGTTCCGGGAGAGTCTACAATGAGCAGTTCTTC	CSVEGSGRVYNEQFF
TRBV6-7	TRBJ1-2	NA	NA	TGTGCCAGCAGTTACTCAGGACTTCTCGATGGCTACACCTTC	CASSYSGLLDGYTF
TRBV5-1	TRBJ1-1	NA	NA	TGCGCCAGCAGCTTGGATGCGAACACTGAAGCTTTCTTT	CASSLDANTEAFF
TRBV3-1/TRBV3-2	TRBJ2-5	NA	TRBD1	TGTGCCAGCAGCCCGACAGGGTATCGGACCCAGTACTTC	CASSPTGYRTQYF
TRBV2	TRBJ1-6	NA	NA	TGTGCCGGCGGGGGAGGGGTTAATTCACCCCTCCACTTT	CAGGGGVNSPLHF
TRBV9	TRBJ2-5	NA	NA	TGTGCCAGCAGCCTCGGGGGCCAAGAGACCCAGTACTTC	CASSLGGQETQYF
TRBV6-2/TRBV6-3	TRBJ2-1	few	NA	TGTGCCAGCAGCAGGGAGGTTGAGCAGTTCTTC	CASSREVEQFF